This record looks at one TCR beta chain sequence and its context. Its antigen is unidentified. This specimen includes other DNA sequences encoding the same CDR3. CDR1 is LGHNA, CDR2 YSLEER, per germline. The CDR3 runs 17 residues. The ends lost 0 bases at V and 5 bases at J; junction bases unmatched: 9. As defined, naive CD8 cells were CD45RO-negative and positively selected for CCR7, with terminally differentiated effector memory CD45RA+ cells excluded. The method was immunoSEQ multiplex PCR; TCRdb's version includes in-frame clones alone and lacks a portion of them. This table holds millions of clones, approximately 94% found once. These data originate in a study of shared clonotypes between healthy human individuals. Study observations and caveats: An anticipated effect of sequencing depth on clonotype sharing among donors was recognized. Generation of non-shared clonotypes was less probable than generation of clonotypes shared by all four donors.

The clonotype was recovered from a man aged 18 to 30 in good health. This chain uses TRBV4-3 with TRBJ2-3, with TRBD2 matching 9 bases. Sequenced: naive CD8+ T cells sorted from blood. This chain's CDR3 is CASSQDGVAGEGDTQYF. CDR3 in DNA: TGCGCCAGCAGCCAAGATGGGGTAGCGGGAGAGGGAGATACGCAGTATTTT.